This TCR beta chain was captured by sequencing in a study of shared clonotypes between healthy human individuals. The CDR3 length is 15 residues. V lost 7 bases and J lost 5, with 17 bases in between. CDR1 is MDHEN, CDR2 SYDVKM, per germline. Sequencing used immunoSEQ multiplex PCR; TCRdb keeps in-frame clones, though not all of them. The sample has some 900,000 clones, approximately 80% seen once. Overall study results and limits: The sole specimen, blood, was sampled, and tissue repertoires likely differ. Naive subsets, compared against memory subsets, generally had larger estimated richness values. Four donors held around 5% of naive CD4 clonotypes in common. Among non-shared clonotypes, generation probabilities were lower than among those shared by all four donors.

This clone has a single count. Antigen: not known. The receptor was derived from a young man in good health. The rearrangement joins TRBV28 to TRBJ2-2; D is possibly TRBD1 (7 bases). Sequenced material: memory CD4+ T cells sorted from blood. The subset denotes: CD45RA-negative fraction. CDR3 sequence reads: CASTWGDRTTGELFF. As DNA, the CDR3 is TGTGCCAGCACCTGGGGGGACAGAACGACCGGGGAGCTGTTTTTT.